Listed below are T cell receptor beta chains from one sample, sequenced in a study of T cells after yellow fever vaccination. TCRdb ran MiXCR on the 5' RACE reads and lists one entry per CDR3 protein. Found here are 100,000 to 150,000 distinct CDR3 sequences, more than 7.5% of them singletons; the top ten hold about two fifths. The material sequenced was CD8+ T cells sorted from PBMCs, taken on the day of the yellow fever booster vaccination. These receptors all come from a man between 18 and 29 years old who received the YFV17D yellow fever vaccine. CDR3s include the opening cysteine and the closing phenylalanine or tryptophan. D genes are given only for firm matches. A row's size may be missing; if present it is once, few, many or a size class.

-	-	TRBJ1-5	TRBV6-6	TGTGCCAGCAGTTTGGGGGGCGTAATGGCCCAGCATTTT	CASSLGGVMAQHF
-	-	TRBJ1-1	TRBV27	TGCACCAGCATCAAACGGGCGCAACAGGCTGAAGCTTTCTTT	CTSIKRAQQAEAFF
-	-	TRBJ2-6	TRBV12-3/TRBV12-4	TGTGCCAGCAGGCGAGGCGGGGCCAACGTCCTGACTTTC	CASRRGGANVLTF
-	TRBD2	TRBJ2-1	TRBV4-2	TGTGCCAGCAGCCAAGAGGCTAGCGGGGCATCCTACAATGAGCAGTTCTTC	CASSQEASGASYNEQFF
-	TRBD1	TRBJ2-5	TRBV7-2	TGTGCCAGCAGCCAGGCGGCGGACAGGGAAGAGACCCAGTACTTC	CASSQAADREETQYF
-	-	TRBJ2-7	TRBV19	TGTGCCAGTAGTATTTCCGAGTCGGGGGAGCAGTACTTC	CASSISESGEQYF
many	TRBD2	TRBJ2-5	TRBV7-8	TGTGCCAGCAGCCTTAGCGGGGGGTCCGGGGAGACCCAGTACTTC	CASSLSGGSGETQYF
few	-	TRBJ1-2	TRBV6-5	TGTGCCAGTACGGGCCGGACTGGAGTGGCGAACTATGGCTACACCTTC	CASTGRTGVANYGYTF
-	-	TRBJ2-2	TRBV7-2	TGTGCCAGCAGCCCGGACTTTTCCCCCGCCGGGGAGCTGTTTTTT	CASSPDFSPAGELFF
-	-	TRBJ1-1	TRBV20-1	TGCAGCCCTTGGGCAGCTCGCATGAACACTGAAGCTTTCTTT	CSPWAARMNTEAFF
many	-	TRBJ2-7	TRBV12-3/TRBV12-4	TGTGCCAGCAGTGACTCGGTCAGGGCGTGGGAGCAGTACTTC	CASSDSVRAWEQYF
few	-	TRBJ1-2	TRBV5-8	TGTGCCAGCAGCTTGTTGGGGGATAACTATGGCTACACCTTC	CASSLLGDNYGYTF
many	TRBD2	TRBJ2-3	TRBV6-1	TGTGCCAGCACAACTTTACTAGCGGGGGGCACAGATACGCAGTATTTT	CASTTLLAGGTDTQYF
few	-	TRBJ2-1	TRBV12-5	TGTGCTAGTGGTACCCAAGGGGTTGGAGAGCAGTTCTTC	CASGTQGVGEQFF
many	-	TRBJ2-2	TRBV7-9	TGTGCCAGCAGCCTACAGGACACCGGGGAGCTGTTTTTT	CASSLQDTGELFF
few	TRBD2	TRBJ2-7	TRBV7-9	TGTGCCAGCACCCCAGCGGGGGTCGGCGAGCAGTACTTC	CASTPAGVGEQYF
-	-	TRBJ2-3	TRBV6-5	TGTGCCAGCATATCAGGAGGAGATACGCAGTATTTT	CASISGGDTQYF
-	TRBD1	TRBJ2-1	TRBV3-1	TGTGCCAGCAGCCTCTTCTCCGGACAGGGTTACAATGAGCAGTTCTTC	CASSLFSGQGYNEQFF
-	-	TRBJ2-2	TRBV19	TGTGCCAGTAGTATAGAACTAGCCTTCTACTCCTACACCGGGGAGCTGTTTTTT	CASSIELAFYSYTGELFF
-	TRBD1	TRBJ1-6	TRBV7-9	TGTGCCAGCAGCTTGGTGGCAGGGGGCAATTCACCCCTCCACTTT	CASSLVAGGNSPLHF
many	TRBD1	TRBJ1-1	TRBV18	TGTGCCAGCTCACTTGCAGGGGGCCCCAACACTGAAGCTTTCTTT	CASSLAGGPNTEAFF
few	-	TRBJ1-2	TRBV7-9	TGTGCCAGCAGTCTCTTAGGACAGAGAAACTATGGCTACACCTTC	CASSLLGQRNYGYTF
many	-	TRBJ1-3	TRBV4-1	TGCGCCAGCAGTCTTGACCTCATTGGAAACACCATATATTTT	CASSLDLIGNTIYF